This is a list of T cell receptor beta chains from one sample in a study of CD8 T cells in ankylosing spondylitis. TCRdb redid the calling of the 5' RACE reads with MiXCR, one entry per CDR3 protein. The sample includes about 190,000 distinct CDR3 sequences, over 10% of them seen just once. The sample was blood, either unsorted or a sorted T cell fraction (not recorded which). The receptors originated from a female donor with ankylosing spondylitis or in good health (not recorded which). Each CDR3 is given with its conserved first and last residue. A D gene is named only where the DNA matches it firmly. Part of the rows lack a size; the others show once, few, many or a class for expanded clones.

TRBD2	TRBV12-3/TRBV12-4	TRBJ2-1	many	CASTPSLASGNNEQFF	TGTGCCAGCACCCCCTCCTTGGCTAGCGGAAACAATGAGCAGTTCTTC
-	TRBV20-1	TRBJ2-1	many	CSARPTLWDEQFF	TGCAGTGCTAGACCGACACTTTGGGATGAGCAGTTCTTC
-	TRBV7-9	TRBJ1-1	few	CASTLTGNTEAFF	TGTGCCAGCACCTTGACGGGGAACACTGAAGCTTTCTTT
-	TRBV20-1	TRBJ1-1	many	CSAPTSTEAFF	TGCAGTGCTCCTACGTCCACTGAAGCTTTCTTT
-	TRBV24-1	TRBJ1-1	many	CATMPGGGGNTEAFF	TGTGCCACCATGCCCGGGGGAGGAGGGAACACTGAAGCTTTCTTT
-	TRBV19	TRBJ2-2	-	CASSIWGSRAGELFF	TGTGCCAGTAGTATATGGGGGAGCCGGGCCGGGGAGCTGTTTTTT
-	TRBV7-2	TRBJ2-2	many	CASSLPILGTGELFF	TGTGCCAGCAGCTTACCGATTCTAGGGACCGGGGAGCTGTTTTTT
TRBD2	TRBV7-2	TRBJ2-3	few	CASSVAGAPDTQYF	TGTGCCAGCAGCGTAGCGGGAGCCCCAGATACGCAGTATTTT
-	TRBV5-1	TRBJ2-5	few	CASVAVPDQETQYF	TGCGCCAGCGTCGCGGTCCCCGATCAAGAGACCCAGTACTTC
-	TRBV4-1	TRBJ2-7	-	CASSQQQASYEQYF	TGCGCCAGCAGCCAACAACAGGCCTCCTACGAGCAGTACTTC
-	TRBV3-1	TRBJ1-1	-	CASSQPDTRSEAFF	TGTGCCAGCAGCCAGCCCGATACTAGATCTGAAGCTTTCTTT
TRBD2	TRBV28	TRBJ2-7	many	CASSWKGLALHEQYF	TGTGCCAGCAGTTGGAAAGGACTAGCGCTGCACGAGCAGTACTTC
-	TRBV9	TRBJ2-2	many	CASSVGSRNTGELFF	TGTGCCAGCAGCGTAGGGTCCAGGAACACCGGGGAGCTGTTTTTT
-	TRBV7-2	TRBJ2-5	-	CASSFGAGWETQYF	TGTGCCAGCAGCTTCGGGGCGGGATGGGAGACCCAGTACTTC
-	TRBV3-1	TRBJ1-2	-	CASCHLPSSGVNYGYTF	TGTGCCTCCTGCCATCTTCCTTCGTCGGGAGTAAACTATGGCTACACCTTC
-	TRBV28	TRBJ1-5	many	CASSLGGIDQPQHF	TGTGCCAGCAGTTTAGGGGGGATAGATCAGCCCCAGCATTTT
-	TRBV5-1	TRBJ2-2	many	CASSLDWVNTGELFF	TGCGCCAGCAGCTTGGACTGGGTGAACACCGGGGAGCTGTTTTTT
-	TRBV4-1	TRBJ2-5	many	CASSQVALASRETQYF	TGCGCCAGCAGCCAAGTTGCGTTGGCGTCCCGAGAGACCCAGTACTTC
-	TRBV5-1	TRBJ2-1	few	CASSFGGGSYNEQFF	TGCGCCAGCAGCTTTGGGGGAGGCTCCTACAATGAGCAGTTCTTC
-	TRBV2	TRBJ2-7	-	CASGKGQFSYEQYF	TGTGCCAGCGGGAAGGGGCAGTTCTCCTACGAGCAGTACTTC
-	TRBV11-2	TRBJ2-7	many	CASSLDRDTTRQYF	TGTGCCAGCAGCTTAGACCGGGACACAACACGGCAGTACTTC
-	TRBV7-6	TRBJ1-3	many	CASKLSSGNTIYF	TGTGCCAGCAAGCTTTCCTCTGGAAACACCATATATTTT
-	TRBV11-2	TRBJ2-1	few	CASSPGNHNEQFF	TGTGCCAGCAGCCCCGGGAACCACAATGAGCAGTTCTTC
-	TRBV11-2	TRBJ2-2	many	CASSLRPTQTFANTGELFF	TGTGCCAGCAGCTTACGTCCTACCCAAACTTTCGCGAACACCGGGGAGCTGTTTTTT
-	TRBV12-3/TRBV12-4	TRBJ1-5	-	CASSPQEGKVNQPQHF	TGTGCCAGCAGTCCGCAAGAGGGGAAGGTCAATCAGCCCCAGCATTTT
TRBD2	TRBV12-3/TRBV12-4	TRBJ2-2	many	CASSLTSGNTGELFF	TGTGCCAGCAGTTTAACTAGCGGAAACACCGGCGAGCTGTTTTTT
-	TRBV6-1	TRBJ1-4	many	CASTIDRSQNEKLFF	TGTGCCAGCACCATAGACAGGAGCCAGAATGAAAAACTGTTTTTT
-	TRBV10-3	TRBJ1-1	-	CAISEGSRPAFF	TGTGCCATCAGTGAGGGGAGCCGCCCAGCTTTCTTT
TRBD2	TRBV27	TRBJ2-7	many	CASSLSAGQNYEQYF	TGTGCCAGCAGTTTATCAGCGGGGCAGAACTACGAGCAGTACTTC
-	TRBV6-5	TRBJ2-3	many	CASSSSGTGYFTDTQYF	TGTGCCAGCAGTTCTTCCGGGACGGGTTACTTCACAGATACGCAGTATTTT
TRBD1	TRBV10-3	TRBJ2-4	many	CAISATDREKNIQYF	TGTGCCATCAGTGCGACGGACAGGGAAAAAAACATTCAGTACTTC
-	TRBV9	TRBJ1-1	many	CASSVGQITEAFF	TGTGCCAGCAGCGTAGGACAAATCACTGAAGCTTTCTTT
-	TRBV7-2	TRBJ1-6	many	CASSPRDVGYSPLHF	TGTGCCAGCAGCCCCCGGGACGTAGGATATTCACCCCTCCACTTT
TRBD2	TRBV27	TRBJ2-3	-	CASSLTSGRAADTQYF	TGTGCCAGCAGTTTAACTAGCGGGAGGGCCGCAGATACGCAGTATTTT
TRBD1	TRBV29-1	TRBJ1-1	many	CSVRGTENTEAFF	TGCAGCGTACGCGGGACAGAGAACACTGAAGCTTTCTTT